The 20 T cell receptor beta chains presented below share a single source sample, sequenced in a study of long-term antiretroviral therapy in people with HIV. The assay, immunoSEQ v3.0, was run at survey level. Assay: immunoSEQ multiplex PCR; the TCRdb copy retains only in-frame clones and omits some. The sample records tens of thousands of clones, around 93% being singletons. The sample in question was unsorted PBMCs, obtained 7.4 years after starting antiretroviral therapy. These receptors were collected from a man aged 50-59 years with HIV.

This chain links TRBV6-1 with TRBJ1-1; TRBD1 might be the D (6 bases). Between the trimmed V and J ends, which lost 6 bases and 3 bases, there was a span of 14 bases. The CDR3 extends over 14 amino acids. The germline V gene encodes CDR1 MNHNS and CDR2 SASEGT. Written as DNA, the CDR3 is TGTGCCAGCAGGGTTATACAGGGAGACACTGAAGCTTTCTTT. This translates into CASRVIQGDTEAFF.

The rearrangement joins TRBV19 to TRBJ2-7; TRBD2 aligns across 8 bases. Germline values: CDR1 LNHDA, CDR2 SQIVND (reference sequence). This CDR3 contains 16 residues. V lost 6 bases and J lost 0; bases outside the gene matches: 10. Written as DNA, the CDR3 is TGTGCCAGTAGCAGAAACCAGCGGGGGACCTCCTACGAGCAGTACTTC. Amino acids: CASSRNQRGTSYEQYF.

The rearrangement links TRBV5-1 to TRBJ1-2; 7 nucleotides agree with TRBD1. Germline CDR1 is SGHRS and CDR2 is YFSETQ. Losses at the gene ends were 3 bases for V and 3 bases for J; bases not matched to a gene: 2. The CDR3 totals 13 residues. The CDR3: CASSSQGDYGYTF. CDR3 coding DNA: TGCGCCAGCAGCTCCCAGGGGGACTATGGCTACACCTTC.

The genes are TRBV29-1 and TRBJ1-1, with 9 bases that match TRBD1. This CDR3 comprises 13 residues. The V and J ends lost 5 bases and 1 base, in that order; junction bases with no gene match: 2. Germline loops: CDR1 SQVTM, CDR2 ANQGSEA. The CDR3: CSVRTGANTEAFF. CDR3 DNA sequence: TGCAGCGTTCGGACAGGGGCGAACACTGAAGCTTTCTTT.

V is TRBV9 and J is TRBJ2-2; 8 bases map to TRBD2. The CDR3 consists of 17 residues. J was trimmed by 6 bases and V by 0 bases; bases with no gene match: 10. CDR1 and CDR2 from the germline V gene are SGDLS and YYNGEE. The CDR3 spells CASSVVPGGAGAGELFF. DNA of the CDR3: TGTGCCAGCAGCGTAGTGCCCGGTGGAGCGGGGGCCGGGGAGCTGTTTTTT.

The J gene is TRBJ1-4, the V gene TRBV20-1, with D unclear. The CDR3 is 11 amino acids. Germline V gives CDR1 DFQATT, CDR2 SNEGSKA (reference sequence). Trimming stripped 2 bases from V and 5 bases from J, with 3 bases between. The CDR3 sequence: CSARPNEKLFF. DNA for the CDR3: TGCAGTGCTAGACCAAATGAAAAACTGTTTTTT.

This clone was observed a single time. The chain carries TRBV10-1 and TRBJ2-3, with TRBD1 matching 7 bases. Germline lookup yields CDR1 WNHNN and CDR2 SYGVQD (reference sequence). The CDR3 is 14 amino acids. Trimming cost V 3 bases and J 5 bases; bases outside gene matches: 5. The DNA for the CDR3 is TGCGCCAGCAGTGAATTGGACAGGAAAGATACGCAGTATTTT. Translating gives CASSELDRKDTQYF.

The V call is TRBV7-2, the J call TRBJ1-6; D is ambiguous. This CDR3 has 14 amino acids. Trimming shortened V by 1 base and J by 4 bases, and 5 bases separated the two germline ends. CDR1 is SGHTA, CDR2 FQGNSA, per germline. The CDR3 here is CASSLGPYNSPLHF. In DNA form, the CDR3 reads TGTGCCAGCAGCTTAGGACCGTATAATTCACCCCTCCACTTT. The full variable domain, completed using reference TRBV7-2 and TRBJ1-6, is GAGVSQSPSNKVTEKGKDVELRCDPISGHTALYWYRQSLGQGLEFLIYFQGNSAPDKSGLPSDRFSAERTGGSVSTLTIQRTQQEDSAVYLCASSLGPYNSPLHFGNGTRLTVT.

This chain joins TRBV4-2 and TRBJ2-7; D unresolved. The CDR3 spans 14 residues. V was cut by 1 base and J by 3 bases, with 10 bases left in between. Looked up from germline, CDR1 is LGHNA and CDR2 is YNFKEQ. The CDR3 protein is CASSQGIGDYEQYF. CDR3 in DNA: TGTGCCAGCAGCCAAGGCATAGGTGACTACGAGCAGTACTTC.

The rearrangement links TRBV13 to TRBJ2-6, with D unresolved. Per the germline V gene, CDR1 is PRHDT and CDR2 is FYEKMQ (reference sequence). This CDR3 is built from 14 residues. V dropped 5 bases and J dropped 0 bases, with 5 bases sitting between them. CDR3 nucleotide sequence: TGTGCCAGCAGCCCGGACTCTGGGGCCAACGTCCTGACTTTC. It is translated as CASSPDSGANVLTF.

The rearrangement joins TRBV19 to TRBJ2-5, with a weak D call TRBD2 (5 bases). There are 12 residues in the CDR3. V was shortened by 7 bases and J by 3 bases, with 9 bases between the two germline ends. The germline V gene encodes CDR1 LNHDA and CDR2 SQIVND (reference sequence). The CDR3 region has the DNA TGTGCCAGTACCGGGGAAAAAGAGACCCAGTACTTC. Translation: CASTGEKETQYF. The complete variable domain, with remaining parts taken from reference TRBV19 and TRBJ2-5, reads DGGITQSPKYLFRKEGQNVTLSCEQNLNHDAMYWYRQDPGQGLRLIYYSQIVNDFQKGDIAEGYSVSREKKESFPLTVTSAQKNPTAFYLCASTGEKETQYFGPGTRLLVL.

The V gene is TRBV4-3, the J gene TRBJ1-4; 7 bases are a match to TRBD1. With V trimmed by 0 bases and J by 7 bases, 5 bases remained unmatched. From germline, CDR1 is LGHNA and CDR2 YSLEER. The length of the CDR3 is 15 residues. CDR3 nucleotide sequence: TGCGCCAGCAGCCAAGATAGCCAGGGGGGTGAAAAACTGTTTTTT. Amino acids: CASSQDSQGGEKLFF.

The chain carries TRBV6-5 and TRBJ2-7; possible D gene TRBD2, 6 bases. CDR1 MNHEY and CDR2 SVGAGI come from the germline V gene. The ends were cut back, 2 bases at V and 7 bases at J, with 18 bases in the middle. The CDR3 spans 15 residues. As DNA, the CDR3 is TGTGCCAGCAGTTACGGTGGCAGGGACTTCGAGGAGCAGTACTTC. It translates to CASSYGGRDFEEQYF.

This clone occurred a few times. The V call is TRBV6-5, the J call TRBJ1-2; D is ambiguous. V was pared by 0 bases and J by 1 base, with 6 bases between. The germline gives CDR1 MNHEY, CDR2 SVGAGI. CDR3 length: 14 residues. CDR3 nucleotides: TGTGCCAGCAGTTACTCGGCAAGTAACTATGGCTACACCTTC. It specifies CASSYSASNYGYTF.

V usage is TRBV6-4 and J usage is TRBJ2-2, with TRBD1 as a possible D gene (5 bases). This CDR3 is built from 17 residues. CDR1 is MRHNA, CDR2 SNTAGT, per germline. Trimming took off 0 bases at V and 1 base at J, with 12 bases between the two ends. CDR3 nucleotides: TGTGCCAGCAGTGACTCGGAGACAGCTCTGAACACCGGGGAGCTGTTTTTT. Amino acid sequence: CASSDSETALNTGELFF.

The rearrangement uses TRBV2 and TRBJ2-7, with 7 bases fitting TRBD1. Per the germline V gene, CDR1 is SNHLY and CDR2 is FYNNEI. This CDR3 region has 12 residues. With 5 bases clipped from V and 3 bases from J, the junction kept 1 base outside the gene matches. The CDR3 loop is CASSRQGYEQYF. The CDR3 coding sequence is TGTGCCAGCAGTAGACAGGGCTACGAGCAGTACTTC.

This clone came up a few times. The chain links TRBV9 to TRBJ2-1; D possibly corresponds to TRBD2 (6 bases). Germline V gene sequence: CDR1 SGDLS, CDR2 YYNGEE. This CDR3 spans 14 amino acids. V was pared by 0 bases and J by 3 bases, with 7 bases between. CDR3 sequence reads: CASSVEGLYNEQFF. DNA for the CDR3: TGTGCCAGCAGCGTAGAGGGACTCTACAATGAGCAGTTCTTC. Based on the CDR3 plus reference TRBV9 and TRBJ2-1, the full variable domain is DSGVTQTPKHLITATGQRVTLRCSPRSGDLSVYWYQQSLDQGLQFLIQYYNGEERAKGNILERFSAQQFPDLHSELNLSSLELGDSALYFCASSVEGLYNEQFFGPGTRLTVL.

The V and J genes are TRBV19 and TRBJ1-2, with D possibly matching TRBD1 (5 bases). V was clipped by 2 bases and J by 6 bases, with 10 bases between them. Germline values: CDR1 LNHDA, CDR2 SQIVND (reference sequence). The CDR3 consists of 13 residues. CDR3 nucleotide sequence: TGTGCCAGTAGTATATTGGCAGGGCATGGCTACACCTTC. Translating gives CASSILAGHGYTF. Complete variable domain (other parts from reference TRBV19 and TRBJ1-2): DGGITQSPKYLFRKEGQNVTLSCEQNLNHDAMYWYRQDPGQGLRLIYYSQIVNDFQKGDIAEGYSVSREKKESFPLTVTSAQKNPTAFYLCASSILAGHGYTFGSGTRLTVV.

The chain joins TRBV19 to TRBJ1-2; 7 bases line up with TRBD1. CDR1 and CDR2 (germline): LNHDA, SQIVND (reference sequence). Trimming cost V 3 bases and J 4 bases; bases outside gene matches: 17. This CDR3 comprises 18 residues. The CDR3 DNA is TGTGCCAGTAGTATTGGACCCTTCGACAGGCGACAGGGCTATGGCTACACCTTC. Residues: CASSIGPFDRRQGYGYTF.

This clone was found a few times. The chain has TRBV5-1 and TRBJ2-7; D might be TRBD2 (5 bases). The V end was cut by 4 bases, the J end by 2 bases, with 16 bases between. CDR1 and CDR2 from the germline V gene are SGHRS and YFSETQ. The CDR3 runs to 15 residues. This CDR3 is CASSTNDAGAYEQYF. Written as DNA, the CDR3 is TGCGCCAGCAGCACGAACGACGCGGGCGCCTACGAGCAGTACTTC.